What follows are 18 T cell receptor beta chains derived from one specimen sequenced in a study of PD-1 blockade in classical Hodgkin lymphoma. Each of the patients experienced relapse following autologous stem cell transplantation, and their brentuximab vedotin exposure differed. The protocol was immunoSEQ multiplex PCR, while the TCRdb copy is restricted to in-frame clones and leaves out a portion. The table has about 100,000 clones, around nine tenths seen once. Here the sequenced sample was peripheral blood mononuclear cells (PBMCs), taken before the second cycle of nivolumab. These TCRs come from a human donor with classical Hodgkin lymphoma.

The rearrangement joins TRBV5-5 to TRBJ1-4; D remains unclear. Trimming removed 2 bases at V and 7 bases at J, with 9 bases between. The V gene's germline CDR1 is SGHKS and CDR2 YYEKEE (reference sequence). This CDR3 is 13 amino acids long. The chain's CDR3 is CASSFLTPEKLFF. CDR3 nucleotide sequence: TGTGCCAGCAGCTTCCTTACTCCTGAAAAACTGTTTTTT. Full variable domain (remainder filled in from reference TRBV5-5 and TRBJ1-4): DAGVTQSPTHLIKTRGQQVTLRCSPISGHKSVSWYQQVLGQGPQFIFQYYEKEERGRGNFPDRFSARQFPNYSSELNVNALLLGDSALYLCASSFLTPEKLFFGSGTQLSVL.

This clone has more than one count but fewer than ten. The gene calls are TRBV7-9 and TRBJ2-3; 7 bases match TRBD2. The CDR3 runs 15 residues. Trimming cost V 2 bases and J 4 bases; bases outside gene matches: 6. Germline V lookup: CDR1 SEHNR, CDR2 FQNEAQ (reference sequence). The DNA for the CDR3 is TGTGCCAGCAGCTTATCCGGGACTAATGCAGATACGCAGTATTTT. Translated: CASSLSGTNADTQYF.

V usage is TRBV27 and J usage is TRBJ1-2; TRBD1 might be the D (5 bases). The CDR3 totals 13 residues. Germline V CDR1 and CDR2: MNHEY, SMNVEV (reference sequence). Trimming cost V 4 bases and J 5 bases, with 11 bases left between them. The CDR3 region has the DNA TGTGCCAGCAGTTGGGGGGTGAGTTATGGCTACACCTTC. It specifies CASSWGVSYGYTF.

This clone was counted a few times. V gene TRBV11-1 combines with J gene TRBJ1-6; no clear D gene. Trimming left V 0 bases short and J 7 bases short, with 7 bases between. Germline CDR1 and CDR2: SGHAT and FQDESV (reference sequence). This CDR3 region has 14 residues. The DNA for the CDR3 is TGTGCCAGCAGCTTAGCCCCTGACAATTCACCCCTCCACTTT. Its protein is CASSLAPDNSPLHF.

The chain recombines TRBV19 with TRBJ1-5; no clear D gene. Trimming left V 5 bases short and J 0 bases short, with 11 bases between. Germline CDR1 and CDR2: LNHDA and SQIVND (reference sequence). CDR3 size: 15 residues. Here the CDR3 DNA reads TGTGCCAGTAGTCCAGACTACTATAGCAATCAGCCCCAGCATTTT. Translating gives CASSPDYYSNQPQHF.

In its sample, this clone was seen many times. V gene TRBV2 combines with J gene TRBJ1-6; TRBD1 might be the D (6 bases). The CDR3 extends over 14 amino acids. Trimming shortened V by 2 bases and J by 5 bases, and 7 bases separated the two germline ends. Germline CDR1 reads SNHLY; CDR2 reads FYNNEI. The DNA for the CDR3 is TGTGCCAGCAGTGAACAGGGGAATAATTCACCCCTCCACTTT. As protein: CASSEQGNNSPLHF.

This clone was picked up a small number of times. V and J are TRBV27 and TRBJ1-5, with D possibly TRBD1 on 5 matching bases. The germline V and J ends were trimmed by 0 bases and 3 bases, with 9 bases remaining between them. CDR1 is MNHEY and CDR2 is SMNVEV in the germline V gene (reference sequence). The length of the CDR3 is 15 residues. For the CDR3, the DNA is TGTGCCAGCAGTTTATCTGGGACGGTCAATCAGCCCCAGCATTTT. As protein: CASSLSGTVNQPQHF.

V is TRBV5-8 and J is TRBJ2-5, with D uncertain. CDR1 SGHTS and CDR2 YDEGEE come from the germline V gene. V was cut by 1 base and J by 5 bases, with 9 bases left in between. This CDR3 is built from 13 residues. CDR3 amino acids: CASSLRQVETQYF. The CDR3 DNA follows: TGTGCCAGCAGCTTGCGGCAGGTGGAGACCCAGTACTTC.

The chain joins TRBV29-1 to TRBJ1-1; no definite D call. CDR3 size: 11 residues. V was trimmed by 3 bases and J by 5 bases, leaving 7 bases between them. CDR1 and CDR2 (germline): SQVTM, ANQGSEA. The CDR3 nucleotides read TGCAGCGTTGACGCTGGGACTGAAGCTTTCTTT. This encodes CSVDAGTEAFF.

In its sample, this clone was seen once. The J gene is TRBJ2-5, the V gene TRBV6-5; 11 bases line up with TRBD1. The CDR3 runs to 15 residues. Germline V gives CDR1 MNHEY, CDR2 SVGAGI. Losses at the gene ends were 4 bases for V and 5 bases for J; bases not matched to a gene: 6. The CDR3 region is CASSSGQGVVETQYF. The CDR3 DNA follows: TGTGCCAGCAGTTCGGGACAGGGGGTGGTGGAGACCCAGTACTTC.

The chain recombines TRBV5-4 with TRBJ2-5, with TRBD2 matching over 11 bases. The CDR3 runs 17 residues. Trimming removed 4 bases from V and 3 bases from J; junction bases left unmatched: 11. Germline V gene sequence: CDR1 SGHNT, CDR2 YYREEE (reference sequence). The CDR3 DNA follows: TGTGCCAGCAGCCCTCTCGCTAGCGGGGGGCCGAAAGAGACCCAGTACTTC. Protein product: CASSPLASGGPKETQYF.

This chain links TRBV18 with TRBJ1-2; TRBD1 is a possible D gene (6 bases). Germline CDR1 KGHSH, CDR2 LQKENI. V was pared by 6 bases and J by 4 bases, with 27 bases between. This CDR3 has 18 residues. Here the CDR3 reads CASSLVDEVPDRSYGYTF. The CDR3 nucleotides read TGTGCCAGCTCGCTCGTCGACGAGGTACCAGACAGGAGCTATGGCTACACCTTC.

The gene calls are TRBV5-1 and TRBJ2-1, with 9 bases identical to TRBD1. This CDR3 is built from 14 residues. The germline gives CDR1 SGHRS, CDR2 YFSETQ. The V and J ends lost 0 bases and 8 bases, in that order; junction bases with no gene match: 3. In DNA form, the CDR3 reads TGCGCCAGCAGCTTGGGGACAGGGGACCATGAGCAGTTCTTC. Translating gives CASSLGTGDHEQFF.

This chain connects TRBV7-2 to TRBJ2-7, with 8 bases lining up with TRBD1. Germline CDR1 and CDR2: SGHTA and FQGNSA. The J segment lost 2 bases and the V segment lost 5 bases, leaving 5 bases of the junction unmatched. The CDR3 covers 14 residues. The CDR3 reads CASSPRTGTYEQYF. The DNA for the CDR3 is TGTGCCAGCAGCCCCCGGACAGGGACCTACGAGCAGTACTTC. The entire variable domain, with the rest obtained from reference TRBV7-2 and TRBJ2-7, is as follows: GAGVSQSPSNKVTEKGKDVELRCDPISGHTALYWYRQSLGQGLEFLIYFQGNSAPDKSGLPSDRFSAERTGGSVSTLTIQRTQQEDSAVYLCASSPRTGTYEQYFGPGTRLTVT.

The CDR3 DNA follows: TGTGCCAGCACCAGCGTAGACTTGGGTTATGGGGCCAACGTCCTGACTTTC. Encoded protein: CASTSVDLGYGANVLTF. The chain employs TRBV9 and TRBJ2-6; D ambiguous. Trimming shortened V by 6 bases and J by 3 bases, and 19 bases separated the two germline ends. CDR3 size: 17 residues. Germline V CDR1 and CDR2: SGDLS, YYNGEE.

The chain combines TRBV19 with TRBJ1-1, with 12 bases matching TRBD1. J lost 4 bases, V lost 2 bases, and 5 bases had no gene match. The germline V gene encodes CDR1 LNHDA and CDR2 SQIVND (reference sequence). The CDR3 is made up of 16 amino acids. The CDR3 protein is CASSIIWDRGPTEAFF. The CDR3 bases are TGTGCCAGTAGTATAATCTGGGACAGGGGGCCCACTGAAGCTTTCTTT. Using reference TRBV19 and TRBJ1-1 for the parts outside the CDR3, the full variable domain is DGGITQSPKYLFRKEGQNVTLSCEQNLNHDAMYWYRQDPGQGLRLIYYSQIVNDFQKGDIAEGYSVSREKKESFPLTVTSAQKNPTAFYLCASSIIWDRGPTEAFFGQGTRLTVV.

The chain links TRBV28 to TRBJ1-6; tentative D call: TRBD1 (6 bases). V lost 3 bases and J lost 7, with 10 bases in between. This CDR3 is 14 amino acids long. Looked up from germline, CDR1 is MDHEN and CDR2 is SYDVKM. The chain's CDR3 is CASSFGTTNSPLHF. As DNA, the CDR3 is TGTGCCAGCAGTTTTGGGACAACGAATTCACCCCTCCACTTT.

This sequence joins TRBV28 and TRBJ2-1; TRBD1 agrees at 9 bases. V lost 6 bases to trimming and J lost 4 bases; unmatched junction nucleotides: 13. The CDR3 loop spans 17 amino acids. CDR1 is MDHEN, CDR2 SYDVKM, per germline. The CDR3 sequence: CASRPWTVGTGYNEQFF. The DNA of the CDR3 is TGTGCCAGCAGACCCTGGACCGTAGGGACAGGGTACAATGAGCAGTTCTTC.